This is a list of T cell receptor beta chains from one sample in a study of shared clonotypes between healthy human individuals. Only in-frame clones appear in the TCRdb table, and some are missing; sequencing was by immunoSEQ multiplex PCR. The repertoire holds about 1.1 million clones, with around 78% as singletons. The specimen sequenced was memory CD4+ T cells from PBMCs. All receptors come from a man aged 18 to 30 in good health. Some clones in this sample may be carry-over from other donors' samples. CDR3s include the opening cysteine and the closing phenylalanine or tryptophan. Each record gives: V gene, J gene, clone size, D gene, CDR3 DNA, CDR3 protein. The D gene is left open where the match is weak. Only some rows state a clone size, as once, few, many or a class for expanded clones.

>TRBV18|TRBJ2-7|-|TRBD1
TGTGCCAGCTCACTCAACAGGGGGCACTACGAGCAGTACTTC
CASSLNRGHYEQYF
>TRBV28|TRBJ1-3|-|TRBD1
TGTGCCAGCAGCTCTACAGGGGCTAGAAACACCATATATTTT
CASSSTGARNTIYF
>TRBV19|TRBJ1-4|-|-
TGTGCCAGTAGTATCATCCCCGGAGGGGAAAAACTGTTTTTT
CASSIIPGGEKLFF
>TRBV7-2|TRBJ1-1|-|TRBD1
TGTGCCAGCAGCCCTACAGGGGGCTCTAGGGCTGAAGCTTTCTTT
CASSPTGGSRAEAFF
>TRBV28|TRBJ2-5|-|-
TGTGCCAGCAGTTTAGGGACGGGACAGACCCAGTACTTC
CASSLGTGQTQYF
>TRBV9|TRBJ2-3|-|-
TGTGCCAGCAGCGTAGGAGTTAGGGCCGAAGGAGATACGCAGTATTTT
CASSVGVRAEGDTQYF
>TRBV2|TRBJ2-7|once|-
TGTGCCAGCAGTGGAAGCGGAACCTACGAGCAGTACTTC
CASSGSGTYEQYF
>TRBV27|TRBJ2-7|few|TRBD2
TGTGCCAGCAGATACGGGACTAGCGGGATCTACGAGCAGTACTTC
CASRYGTSGIYEQYF
>TRBV5-1|TRBJ1-5|many|-
TGCGCCAGCAGCTCCGAGGTCGGGAAGCCCCAGCATTTT
CASSSEVGKPQHF
>TRBV5-1|TRBJ2-7|-|-
TGCGCCAGCAGCCAACAGGCGGGCTTTGAGTACGAGCAGTACTTC
CASSQQAGFEYEQYF
>TRBV29-1|TRBJ2-3|-|-
TGCAGCGTGACCCGGGGGAGCGGGCCCGGCACAGATACGCAGTATTTT
CSVTRGSGPGTDTQYF
>TRBV29-1|TRBJ2-6|few|-
TGCAGCGCTCGGACGGGTGGTGGGGCCAACGTCCTGACTTTC
CSARTGGGANVLTF
>TRBV18|TRBJ1-1|once|-
TGTGCCAGCTCCCCTTATGAGGCAGCAGTGAACACTGAAGCTTTCTTT
CASSPYEAAVNTEAFF
>TRBV5-4|TRBJ2-3|-|-
TGTGCCAGCAGCCCAGCCGGGACTCTACCAGATACGCAGTATTTT
CASSPAGTLPDTQYF
>TRBV7-9|TRBJ2-7|few|TRBD2
TGTGCCAGCAGCTGGGGCGGCGGGAGGGCCATCAACGAGCAGTACTTC
CASSWGGGRAINEQYF
>TRBV5-6|TRBJ2-7|-|TRBD1
TGTGCCAGCAGCTTGGTAGGACAGGGGGACTACGAGCAGTACTTC
CASSLVGQGDYEQYF
>TRBV6-4|TRBJ1-4|-|-
TGTGCCAGCAGTGACTGGGACCCCCATGAAAAACTGTTTTTT
CASSDWDPHEKLFF
>TRBV7-9|TRBJ2-7|-|TRBD1
TGTGCCAGCAGCGGACAGGGGGTGCGGGCCTACGAGCAGTACTTC
CASSGQGVRAYEQYF
>TRBV7-6|TRBJ2-7|-|-
TGTGCCAGCAGCTTATTACCCGGAGGGCCGGCCACCATTAGCGAGCAGTACTTC
CASSLLPGGPATISEQYF
>TRBV6-1|TRBJ1-6|-|-
TGTGCCAGCAGTGCGGGAGCCGCAGGGTTTGGTTCACCCCTCCACTTT
CASSAGAAGFGSPLHF
>TRBV5-1|TRBJ2-2|-|-
TGCGCCAGCAGCTCCAAATACGGACAGACTTCCACCGGGGAGCTGTTTTTT
CASSSKYGQTSTGELFF
>TRBV7-9|TRBJ1-4|-|-
TGTGCCAGCATAGGTCCGGGGGGCGAAATCAAGGAAAAACTGTTTTTT
CASIGPGGEIKEKLFF
>TRBV4-1|TRBJ1-2|-|TRBD1
TGCGCCAGCAGCCACACACAGGGGGCCGGGGGCTACACCTTC
CASSHTQGAGGYTF
>TRBV4-1|TRBJ2-3|-|-
TGCGCCAGCAGCCAGGGACACCCCACAGGCACAGATACGCAGTATTTT
CASSQGHPTGTDTQYF
>TRBV9|TRBJ2-3|-|-
TGTGCCAGCAGCAAATATCGAGGACGCACAGATACGCAGTATTTT
CASSKYRGRTDTQYF
>TRBV19|TRBJ1-2|-|-
TGTGCCAGTAGTAGGGCAGATACTACCAATGGCTACACCTTC
CASSRADTTNGYTF
>TRBV9|TRBJ1-1|-|-
TGTGCCAGCAGCGTAGCTCAGGGGCAGGGTACTGAAGCTTTCTTT
CASSVAQGQGTEAFF
>TRBV29-1|TRBJ1-5|-|-
TGCAGCGTGACCCTCGGGACGGTCAATCAGCCCCAGCATTTT
CSVTLGTVNQPQHF
>TRBV5-1|TRBJ2-1|-|TRBD2
TGCGCCAGCAGCCCGGGACTAGCGGGACCAAACTCCTACAATGAGCAGTTCTTC
CASSPGLAGPNSYNEQFF
>TRBV28|TRBJ1-2|once|TRBD1
TGTGCCAGCAGTTTTGAAGCCGGGACAGGTAGAGGCTACACCTTC
CASSFEAGTGRGYTF
>TRBV29-1|TRBJ2-3|once|-
TGCAGCGTTGGTTCGGCGGGGAGCACAGATACGCAGTATTTT
CSVGSAGSTDTQYF